This T cell receptor beta chain was profiled in a study of response to subunit inactivated influenza vaccine. The study, taken as a whole, reports: With each seasonal influenza vaccination, the authors suggested, few new T cells are recruited.

Concerning this clonotype: Its specificity is unknown.

TCRdb re-called the RT-PCR reads through MiXCR, storing one row per CDR3 protein. The top ten clones hold 10% of a sample with about 800,000 distinct CDR3 sequences, around 20% of them seen once. CDR1 is SQVTM and CDR2 is ANQGSEA in the germline V gene. The V gene lost 4 bases and the J gene lost 5 bases, with 9 bases spanning the gap. This CDR3 comprises 13 residues. This receptor was taken from a man aged 50 or older who received an inactivated influenza vaccine. Here the sequenced sample was PBMCs from blood, taken 5 to 6 days after vaccination. The rearrangement links TRBV29-1 to TRBJ1-6; D is perhaps TRBD1 (5 bases). The CDR3 loop is CSVADTNNSPLHF. CDR3 nucleotides: TGCAGCGTTGCGGACACAAATAATTCACCCCTCCACTTT. Full variable domain (outside the CDR3, taken from reference TRBV29-1 and TRBJ1-6): SAVISQKPSRDICQRGTSLTIQCQVDSQVTMMFWYRQQPGQSLTLIATANQGSEATYESGFVIDKFPISRPNLTFSTLTVSNMSPEDSSIYLCSVADTNNSPLHFGNGTRLTVT.